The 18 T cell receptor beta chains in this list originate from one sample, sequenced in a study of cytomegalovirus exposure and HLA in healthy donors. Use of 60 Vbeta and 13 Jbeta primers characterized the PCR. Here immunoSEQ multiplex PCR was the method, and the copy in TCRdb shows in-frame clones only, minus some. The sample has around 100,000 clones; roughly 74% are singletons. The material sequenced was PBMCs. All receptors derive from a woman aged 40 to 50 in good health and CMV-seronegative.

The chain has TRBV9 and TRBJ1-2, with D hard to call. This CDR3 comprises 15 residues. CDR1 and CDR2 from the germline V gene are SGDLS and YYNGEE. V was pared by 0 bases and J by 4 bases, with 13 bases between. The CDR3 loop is CASSVAISPTYGYTF. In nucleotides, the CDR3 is TGTGCCAGCAGCGTAGCTATTTCCCCTACCTATGGCTACACCTTC. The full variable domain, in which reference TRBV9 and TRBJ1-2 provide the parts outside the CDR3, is DSGVTQTPKHLITATGQRVTLRCSPRSGDLSVYWYQQSLDQGLQFLIQYYNGEERAKGNILERFSAQQFPDLHSELNLSSLELGDSALYFCASSVAISPTYGYTFGSGTRLTVV.

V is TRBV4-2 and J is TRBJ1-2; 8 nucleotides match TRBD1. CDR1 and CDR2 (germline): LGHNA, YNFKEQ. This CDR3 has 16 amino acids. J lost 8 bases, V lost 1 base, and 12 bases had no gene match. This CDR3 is CASSQANSRGHNGYTF. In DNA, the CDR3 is TGTGCCAGCAGCCAAGCAAACTCCAGGGGGCATAACGGCTACACCTTC.

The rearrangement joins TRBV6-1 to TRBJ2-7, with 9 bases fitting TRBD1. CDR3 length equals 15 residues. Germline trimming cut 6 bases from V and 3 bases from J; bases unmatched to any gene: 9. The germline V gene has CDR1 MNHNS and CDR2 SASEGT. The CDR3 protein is CASSIETGGYYEQYF. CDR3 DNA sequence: TGTGCCAGCAGCATCGAGACAGGGGGTTACTACGAGCAGTACTTC.

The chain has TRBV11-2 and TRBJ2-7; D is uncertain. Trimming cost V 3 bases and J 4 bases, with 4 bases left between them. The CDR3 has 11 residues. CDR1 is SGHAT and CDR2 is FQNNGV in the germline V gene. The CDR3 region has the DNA TGTGCCAGCAGCTTTCAATACGAGCAGTACTTC. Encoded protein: CASSFQYEQYF.

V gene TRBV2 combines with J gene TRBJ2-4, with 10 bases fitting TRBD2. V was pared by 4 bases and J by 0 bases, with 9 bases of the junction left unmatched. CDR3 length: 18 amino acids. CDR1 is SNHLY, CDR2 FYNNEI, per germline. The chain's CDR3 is CASSGKRGGYLAKNIQYF. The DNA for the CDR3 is TGTGCCAGCAGTGGTAAGCGGGGGGGGTATCTAGCCAAAAACATTCAGTACTTC.

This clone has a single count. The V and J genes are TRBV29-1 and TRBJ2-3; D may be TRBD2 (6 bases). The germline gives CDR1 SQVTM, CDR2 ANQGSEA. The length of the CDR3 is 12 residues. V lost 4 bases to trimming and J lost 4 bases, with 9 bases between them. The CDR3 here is CSVGGRSDTQYF. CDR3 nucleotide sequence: TGCAGCGTTGGAGGGAGGTCAGATACGCAGTATTTT.

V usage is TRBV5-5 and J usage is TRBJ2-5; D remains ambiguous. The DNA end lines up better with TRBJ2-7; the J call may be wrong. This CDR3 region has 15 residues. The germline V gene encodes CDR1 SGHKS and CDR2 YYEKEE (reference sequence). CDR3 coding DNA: TGTGCCAGCAGCTTTTCCCTCTGGAGTACCTACGAGCAGTACTTC. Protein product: CASSFSLWSTYEQYF.

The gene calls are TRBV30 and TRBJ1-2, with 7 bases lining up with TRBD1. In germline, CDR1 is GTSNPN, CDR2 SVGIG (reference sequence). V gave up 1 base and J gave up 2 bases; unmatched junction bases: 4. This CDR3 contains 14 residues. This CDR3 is CAWSEQGWNYGYTF. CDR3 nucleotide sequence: TGTGCCTGGAGTGAACAGGGGTGGAACTATGGCTACACCTTC.

The CDR3 region is CASSLTSPGGTGELFF. The CDR3 DNA is TGTGCCAGCAGCTTGACATCCCCAGGGGGTACCGGGGAGCTGTTTTTT. The chain has TRBV7-3 and TRBJ2-2, with 7 bases aligning to TRBD1. Germline V CDR1 and CDR2: SGHTA, FQGTGA. J lost 5 bases, V lost 3 bases, and 9 bases had no gene match. The CDR3 length is 16 residues.

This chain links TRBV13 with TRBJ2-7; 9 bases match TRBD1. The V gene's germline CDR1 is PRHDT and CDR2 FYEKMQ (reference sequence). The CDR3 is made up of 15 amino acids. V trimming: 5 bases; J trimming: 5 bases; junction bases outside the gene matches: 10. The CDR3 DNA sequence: TGTGCCAGCAGCGACAGAGGGACAGGGTCCGACGAGCAGTACTTC. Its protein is CASSDRGTGSDEQYF.

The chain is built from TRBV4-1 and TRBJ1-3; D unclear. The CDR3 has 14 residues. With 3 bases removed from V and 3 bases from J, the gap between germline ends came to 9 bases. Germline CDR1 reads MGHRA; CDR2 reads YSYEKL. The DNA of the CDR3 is TGCGCCAGCAGCCATCCCATAGTTGGAAACACCATATATTTT. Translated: CASSHPIVGNTIYF.

CDR3 sequence (DNA): TGTGCCAGCTCACCAAGACAGGGGCCGGGTTCAGGTGAAGCTTTCTTT. It yields the protein CASSPRQGPGSGEAFF. The chain uses TRBV18 and TRBJ1-1; 8 bases fit TRBD1. Per germline, CDR1 KGHSH and CDR2 LQKENI. Trimming removed 2 bases from V and 7 bases from J; junction bases left unmatched: 12. There are 16 residues in the CDR3.

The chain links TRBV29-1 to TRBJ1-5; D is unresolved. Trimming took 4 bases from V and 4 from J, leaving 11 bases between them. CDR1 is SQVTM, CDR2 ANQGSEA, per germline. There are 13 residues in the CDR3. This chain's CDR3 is CSVGNNGNQPQHF. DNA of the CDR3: TGCAGCGTTGGTAATAACGGGAATCAGCCCCAGCATTTT.

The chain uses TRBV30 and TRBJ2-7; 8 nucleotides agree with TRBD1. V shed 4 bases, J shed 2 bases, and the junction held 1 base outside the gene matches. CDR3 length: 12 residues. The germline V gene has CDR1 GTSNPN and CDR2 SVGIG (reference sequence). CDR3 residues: CAWTGGPYEQYF. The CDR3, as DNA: TGTGCCTGGACAGGGGGCCCCTACGAGCAGTACTTC.

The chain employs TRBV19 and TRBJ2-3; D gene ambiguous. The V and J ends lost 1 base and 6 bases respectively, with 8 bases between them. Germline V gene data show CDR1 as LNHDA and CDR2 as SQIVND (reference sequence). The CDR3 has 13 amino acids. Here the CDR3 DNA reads TGTGCCAGTAGTATAGGACTGCGGGATACGCAGTATTTT. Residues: CASSIGLRDTQYF.

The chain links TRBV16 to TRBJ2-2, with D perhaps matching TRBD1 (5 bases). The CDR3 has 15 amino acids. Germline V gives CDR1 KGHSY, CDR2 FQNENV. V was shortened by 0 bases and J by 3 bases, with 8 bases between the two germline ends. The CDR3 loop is CASSQSSRDTGELFF. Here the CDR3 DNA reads TGTGCCAGCAGCCAATCATCCAGGGACACCGGGGAGCTGTTTTTT.

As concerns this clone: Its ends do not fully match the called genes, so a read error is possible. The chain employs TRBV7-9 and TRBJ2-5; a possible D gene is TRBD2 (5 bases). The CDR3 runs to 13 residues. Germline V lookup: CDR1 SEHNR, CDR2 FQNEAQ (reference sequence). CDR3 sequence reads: CSSSLRDGKTQYF. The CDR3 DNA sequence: TGTTCCAGCAGCCTCCGGGATGGAAAGACCCAGTACTTC.

The CDR3 DNA follows: TGTGCCAGCAGCGGCGCTGGGGCTCCGTCCTACGAGCAGTACTTC. This encodes CASSGAGAPSYEQYF. The J gene is TRBJ2-7, the V gene TRBV6-5, with D possibly matching TRBD1 (5 bases). Germline V gene sequence: CDR1 MNHEY, CDR2 SVGAGI. CDR3 length: 15 residues. The V and J ends lost 6 bases and 1 base respectively, with 16 bases between them.